One T cell receptor (beta chain) is described in this entry. Its antigen is currently unknown. This record comes from a study of blood T cells in healthy people across ages. In the study overall: Template switching picked up about one barcoded beta molecule for each two T cells.

Findings of the study overall: Older age coincided with a roughly linear decline in TCR beta diversity per million T cells. CMV infection status of these donors was not known.

The CDR3 is 12 residues long. In germline, CDR1 is SQVTM, CDR2 ANQGSEA. V lost 7 bases, J lost 0 bases, and 9 bases lay in between. Using a J-beta primer mix together with a sample-barcoded 5' primer, a second PCR was run for 7 to 11 cycles. TCRdb redid the calling of the 5' RACE reads with MiXCR, one entry per CDR3 protein. There are 800,000 to 950,000 distinct CDR3 sequences in the sample; about 29% occur only once, and roughly 10% lies in the top ten. Separately, the same data were catalogued under a study of T cells of mothers and their children. That work adds: Persisting microchimeric T cell clones went undetected.

The rearrangement uses TRBV29-1 and TRBJ1-1, with D uncertain. The sequence was obtained from a woman in her thirties or forties in good health. The material sequenced was blood. The CDR3 loop reads CSASDLNTEAFF. DNA of the CDR3: TGCAGCGCCTCCGATTTGAACACTGAAGCTTTCTTT.